The present entry profiles one T cell receptor beta chain with its context. Clones were sequenced by immunoSEQ multiplex PCR, and TCRdb holds only the in-frame ones, with some missing. Of about 160,000 clones in the sample, around nine tenths were seen once. The germline V gene has CDR1 MNHEY and CDR2 SVGAGI. V was pared by 8 bases and J by 1 base, with 8 bases of the junction left unmatched. This CDR3 contains 15 residues. The data are from a study of control samples from healthy donors and cancer patients. Specimen: blood. The clonotype was recovered from a man aged 25-45 years in good health. V usage is TRBV6-5 and J usage is TRBJ2-4; the match to TRBD1 covers 7 bases. This CDR3 is CASGSGQRAKNIQYF. The DNA for the CDR3 is TGTGCCAGCGGTTCGGGACAGAGGGCCAAAAACATTCAGTACTTC.